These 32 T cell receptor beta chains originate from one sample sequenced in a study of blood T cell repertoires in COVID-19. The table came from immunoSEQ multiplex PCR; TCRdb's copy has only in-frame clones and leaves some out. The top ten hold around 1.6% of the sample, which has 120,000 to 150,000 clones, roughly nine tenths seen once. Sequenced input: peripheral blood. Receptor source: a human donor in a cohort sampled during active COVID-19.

The CDR3 sequence is CASSQESGGRSEAFF. The CDR3 coding sequence is TGCGCCAGCAGCCAAGAATCAGGGGGGAGGTCTGAAGCTTTCTTT. The V gene is TRBV4-3, the J gene TRBJ1-1, with 7 bases lining up with TRBD1. This CDR3 has 15 residues. The germline V gene has CDR1 LGHNA and CDR2 YSLEER. V lost 0 bases and J lost 6; bases outside the gene matches: 7.

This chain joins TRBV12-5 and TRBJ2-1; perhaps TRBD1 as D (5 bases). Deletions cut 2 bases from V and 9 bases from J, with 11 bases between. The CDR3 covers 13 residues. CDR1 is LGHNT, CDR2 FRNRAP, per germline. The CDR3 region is CASGLQGWTEQFF. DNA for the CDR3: TGTGCTAGTGGTTTGCAGGGTTGGACTGAGCAGTTCTTC. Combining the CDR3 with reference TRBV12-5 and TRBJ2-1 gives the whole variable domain DARVTQTPRHKVTEMGQEVTMRCQPILGHNTVFWYRQTMMQGLELLAYFRNRAPLDDSGMPKDRFSAEMPDATLATLKIQPSEPRDSAVYFCASGLQGWTEQFFGPGTRLTVL.

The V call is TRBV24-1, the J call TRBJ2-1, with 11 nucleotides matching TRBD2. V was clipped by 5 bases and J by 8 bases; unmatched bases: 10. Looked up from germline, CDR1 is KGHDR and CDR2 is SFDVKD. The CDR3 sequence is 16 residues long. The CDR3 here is CATSAPRVAGGDEQFF. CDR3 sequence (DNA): TGTGCCACCAGTGCCCCGAGGGTAGCGGGGGGGGATGAGCAGTTCTTC.

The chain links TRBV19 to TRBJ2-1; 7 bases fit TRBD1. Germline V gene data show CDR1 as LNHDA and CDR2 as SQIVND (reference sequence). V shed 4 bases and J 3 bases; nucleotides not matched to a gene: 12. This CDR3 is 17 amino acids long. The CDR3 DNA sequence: TGTGCCAGTAGTAGGGATGGACAGGCGGCTATCTACAATGAGCAGTTCTTC. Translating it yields CASSRDGQAAIYNEQFF.

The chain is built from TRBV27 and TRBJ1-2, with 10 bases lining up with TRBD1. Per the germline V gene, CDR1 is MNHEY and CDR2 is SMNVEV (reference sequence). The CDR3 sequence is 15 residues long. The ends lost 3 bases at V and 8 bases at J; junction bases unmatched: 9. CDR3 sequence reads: CASSFTGTGALGYTF. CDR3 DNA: TGTGCCAGCAGTTTCACCGGGACAGGGGCCCTCGGCTACACCTTC.

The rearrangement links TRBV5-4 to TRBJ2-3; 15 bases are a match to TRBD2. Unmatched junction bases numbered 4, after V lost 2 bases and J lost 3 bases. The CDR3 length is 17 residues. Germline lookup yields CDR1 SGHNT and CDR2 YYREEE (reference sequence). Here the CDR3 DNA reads TGTGCCAGCAGCTTCCCGGGACTAGCGGGGGGAACAGATACGCAGTATTTT. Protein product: CASSFPGLAGGTDTQYF.

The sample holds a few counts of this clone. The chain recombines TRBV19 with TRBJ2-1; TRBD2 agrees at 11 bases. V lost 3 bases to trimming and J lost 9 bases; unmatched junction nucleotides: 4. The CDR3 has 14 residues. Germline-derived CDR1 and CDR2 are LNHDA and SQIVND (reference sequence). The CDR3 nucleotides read TGTGCCAGTAGTATTAGCGGGGGGGGCTTTGAGCAGTTCTTC. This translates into CASSISGGGFEQFF.

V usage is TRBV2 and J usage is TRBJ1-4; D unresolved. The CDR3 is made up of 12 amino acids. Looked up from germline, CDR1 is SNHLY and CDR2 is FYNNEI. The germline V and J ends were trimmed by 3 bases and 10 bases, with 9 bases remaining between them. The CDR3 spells CASSEQAAKLFF. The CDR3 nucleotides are TGTGCCAGCAGTGAGCAAGCGGCAAAACTGTTTTTT.

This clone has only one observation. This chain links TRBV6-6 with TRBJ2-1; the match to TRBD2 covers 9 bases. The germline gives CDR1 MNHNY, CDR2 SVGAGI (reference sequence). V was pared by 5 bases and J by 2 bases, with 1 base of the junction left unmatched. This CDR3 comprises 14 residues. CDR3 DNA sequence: TGTGCCAGCAGTGCTAGCGGGGCCTACAATGAGCAGTTCTTC. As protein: CASSASGAYNEQFF.

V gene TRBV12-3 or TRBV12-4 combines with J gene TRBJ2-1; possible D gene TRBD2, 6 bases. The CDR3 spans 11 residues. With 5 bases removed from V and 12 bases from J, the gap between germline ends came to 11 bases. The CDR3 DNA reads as TGTGCCAGCAGTATGGGGGGAGTGCAGTTCTTC. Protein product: CASSMGGVQFF.

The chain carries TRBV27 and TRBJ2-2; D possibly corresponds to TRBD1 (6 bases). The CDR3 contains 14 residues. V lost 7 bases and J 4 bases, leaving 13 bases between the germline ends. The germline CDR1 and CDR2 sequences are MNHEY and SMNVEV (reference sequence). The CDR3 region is CASNLQGATGELFF. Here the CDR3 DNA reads TGTGCCAGCAACCTACAGGGAGCCACCGGGGAGCTGTTTTTT.

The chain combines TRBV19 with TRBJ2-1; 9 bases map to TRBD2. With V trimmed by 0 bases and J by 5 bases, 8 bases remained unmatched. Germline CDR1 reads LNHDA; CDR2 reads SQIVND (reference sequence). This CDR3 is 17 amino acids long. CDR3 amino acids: CASSIDLPSGGNNEQFF. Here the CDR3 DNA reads TGTGCCAGTAGTATAGATCTCCCCAGCGGGGGGAACAATGAGCAGTTCTTC.

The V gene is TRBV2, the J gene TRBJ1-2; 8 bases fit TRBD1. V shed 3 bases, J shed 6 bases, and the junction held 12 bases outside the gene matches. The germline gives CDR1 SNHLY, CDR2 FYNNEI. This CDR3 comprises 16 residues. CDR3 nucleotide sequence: TGTGCCAGCAGTGAGGTAGATAGACAGGGGCCCGATGGCTACACCTTC. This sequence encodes CASSEVDRQGPDGYTF.

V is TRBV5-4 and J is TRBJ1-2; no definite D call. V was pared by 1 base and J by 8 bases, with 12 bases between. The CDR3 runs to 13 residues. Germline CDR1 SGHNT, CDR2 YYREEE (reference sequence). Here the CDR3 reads CASSLRGRDGYTF. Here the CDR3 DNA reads TGTGCCAGCAGCTTGAGAGGGAGAGACGGCTACACCTTC.

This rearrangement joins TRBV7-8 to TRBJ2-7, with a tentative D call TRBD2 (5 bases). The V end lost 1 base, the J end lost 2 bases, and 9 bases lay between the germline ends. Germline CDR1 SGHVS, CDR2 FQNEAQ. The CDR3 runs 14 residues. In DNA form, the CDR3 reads TGTGCCAGCAGCTTAGTCGGGCGGGCCTACGAGCAGTACTTC. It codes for CASSLVGRAYEQYF. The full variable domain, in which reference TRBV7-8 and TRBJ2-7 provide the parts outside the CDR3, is GAGVSQSPRYKVAKRGQDVALRCDPISGHVSLFWYQQALGQGPEFLTYFQNEAQLDKSGLPSDRFFAERPEGSVSTLKIQRTQQEDSAVYLCASSLVGRAYEQYFGPGTRLTVT.

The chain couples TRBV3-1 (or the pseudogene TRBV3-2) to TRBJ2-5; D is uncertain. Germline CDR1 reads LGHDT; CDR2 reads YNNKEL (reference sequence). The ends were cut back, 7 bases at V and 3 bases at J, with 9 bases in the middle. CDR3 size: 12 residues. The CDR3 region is CASNSPKETQYF. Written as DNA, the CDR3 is TGTGCCAGCAACTCTCCTAAAGAGACCCAGTACTTC.

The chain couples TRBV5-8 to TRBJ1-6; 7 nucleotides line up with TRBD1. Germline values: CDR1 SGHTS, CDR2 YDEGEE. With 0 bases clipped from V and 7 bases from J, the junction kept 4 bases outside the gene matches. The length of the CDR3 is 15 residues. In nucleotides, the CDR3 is TGTGCCAGCAGCTTGGAACAGGGGAGGAATTCACCCCTCCACTTT. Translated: CASSLEQGRNSPLHF.

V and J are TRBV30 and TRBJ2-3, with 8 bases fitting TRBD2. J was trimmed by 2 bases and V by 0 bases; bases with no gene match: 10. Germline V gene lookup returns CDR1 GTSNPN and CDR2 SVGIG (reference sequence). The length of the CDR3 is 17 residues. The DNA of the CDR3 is TGTGCCTGGAGTGTACGACTGGTAGCGGGGTCCACAGATACGCAGTATTTT. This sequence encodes CAWSVRLVAGSTDTQYF.

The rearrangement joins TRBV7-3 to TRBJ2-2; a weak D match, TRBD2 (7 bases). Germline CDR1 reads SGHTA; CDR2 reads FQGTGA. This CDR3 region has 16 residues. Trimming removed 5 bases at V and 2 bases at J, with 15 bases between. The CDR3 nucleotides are TGTGCCAGCAGCCCGATTAGGGGGGGAAACACCGGGGAGCTGTTTTTT. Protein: CASSPIRGGNTGELFF.

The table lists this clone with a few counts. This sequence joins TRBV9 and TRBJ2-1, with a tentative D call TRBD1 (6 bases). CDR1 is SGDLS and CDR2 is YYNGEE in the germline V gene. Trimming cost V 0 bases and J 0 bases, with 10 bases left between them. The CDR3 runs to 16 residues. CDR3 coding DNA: TGTGCCAGCAGCGTAGTGGGGGCGAGCTCCTACAATGAGCAGTTCTTC. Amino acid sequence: CASSVVGASSYNEQFF.

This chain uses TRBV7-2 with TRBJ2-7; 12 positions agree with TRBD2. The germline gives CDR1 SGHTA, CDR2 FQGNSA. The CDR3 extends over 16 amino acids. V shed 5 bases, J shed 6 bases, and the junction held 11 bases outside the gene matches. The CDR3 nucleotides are TGTGCCAGCAGCCCCTCCCCGACTAGCGGGGGAACCGAGCAGTACTTC. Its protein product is CASSPSPTSGGTEQYF.

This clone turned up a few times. CDR3 sequence (DNA): TGTGCCAGTACCCAGATCGACAGGGGAAGCCAGCCCCAGCATTTT. This translates into CASTQIDRGSQPQHF. The gene calls are TRBV19 and TRBJ1-5, with 8 bases aligning to TRBD1. Germline V gives CDR1 LNHDA, CDR2 SQIVND (reference sequence). J gave up 7 bases and V 7 bases, and 12 bases lay outside the gene matches. The CDR3 totals 15 residues.

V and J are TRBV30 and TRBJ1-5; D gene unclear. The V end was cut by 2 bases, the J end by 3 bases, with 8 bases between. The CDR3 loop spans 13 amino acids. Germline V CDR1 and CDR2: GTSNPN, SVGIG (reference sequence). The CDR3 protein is CAWSPDNNQPQHF. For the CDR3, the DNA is TGTGCCTGGAGTCCTGACAACAATCAGCCCCAGCATTTT.

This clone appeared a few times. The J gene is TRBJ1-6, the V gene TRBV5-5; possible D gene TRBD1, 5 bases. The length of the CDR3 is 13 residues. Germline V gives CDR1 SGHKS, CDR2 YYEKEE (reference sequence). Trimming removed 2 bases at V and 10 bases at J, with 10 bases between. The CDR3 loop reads CASSLGVRSPLHF. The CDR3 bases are TGTGCCAGCAGCTTAGGGGTACGGTCACCCCTCCACTTT.

The CDR3 DNA sequence: TGTGCCAGCAGCCAAGATCCTAGCGGGGGAGACGATACGCAGTATTTT. Protein: CASSQDPSGGDDTQYF. The rearrangement links TRBV4-2 to TRBJ2-3; 10 positions match TRBD2. Germline CDR1 reads LGHNA; CDR2 reads YNFKEQ. Losses at the gene ends were 0 bases for V and 6 bases for J; bases not matched to a gene: 6. The CDR3 runs to 16 residues.

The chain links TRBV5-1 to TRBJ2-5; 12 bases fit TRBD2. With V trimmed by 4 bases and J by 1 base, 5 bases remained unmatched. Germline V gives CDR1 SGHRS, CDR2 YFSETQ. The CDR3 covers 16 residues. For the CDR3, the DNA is TGCGCCAGCAGCCAGGCTAGCGGGGGGGCCCAAGAGACCCAGTACTTC. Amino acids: CASSQASGGAQETQYF.

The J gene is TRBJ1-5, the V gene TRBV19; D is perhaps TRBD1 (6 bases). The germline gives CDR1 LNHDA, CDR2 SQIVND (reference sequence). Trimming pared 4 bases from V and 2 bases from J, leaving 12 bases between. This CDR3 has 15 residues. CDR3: CASSTQQGGNQPQHF. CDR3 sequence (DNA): TGTGCCAGTAGTACCCAACAGGGCGGCAATCAGCCCCAGCATTTT.

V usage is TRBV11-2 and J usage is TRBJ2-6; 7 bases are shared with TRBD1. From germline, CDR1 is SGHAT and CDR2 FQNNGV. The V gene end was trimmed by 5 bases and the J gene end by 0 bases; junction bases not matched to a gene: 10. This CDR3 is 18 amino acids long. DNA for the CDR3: TGTGCCAGCAGCCTGAGGGGGCGCAGGGCCTCTGGGGCCAACGTCCTGACTTTC. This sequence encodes CASSLRGRRASGANVLTF. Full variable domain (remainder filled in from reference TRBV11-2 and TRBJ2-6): EAGVAQSPRYKIIEKRQSVAFWCNPISGHATLYWYQQILGQGPKLLIQFQNNGVVDDSQLPKDRFSAERLKGVDSTLKIQPAKLEDSAVYLCASSLRGRRASGANVLTFGAGSRLTVL.

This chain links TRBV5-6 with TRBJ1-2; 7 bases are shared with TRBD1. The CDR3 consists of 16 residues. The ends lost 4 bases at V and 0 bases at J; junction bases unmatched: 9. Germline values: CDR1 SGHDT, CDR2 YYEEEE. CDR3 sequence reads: CASSPDRGQSNYGYTF. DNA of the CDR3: TGTGCCAGCAGCCCAGATAGGGGACAGTCTAACTATGGCTACACCTTC.

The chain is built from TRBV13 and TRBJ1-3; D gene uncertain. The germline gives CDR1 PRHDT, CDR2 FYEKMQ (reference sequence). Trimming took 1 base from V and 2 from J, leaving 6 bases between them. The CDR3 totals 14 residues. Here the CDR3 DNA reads TGTGCCAGCAGCTTAGACACGCCTGGAAACACCATATATTTT. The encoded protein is CASSLDTPGNTIYF.

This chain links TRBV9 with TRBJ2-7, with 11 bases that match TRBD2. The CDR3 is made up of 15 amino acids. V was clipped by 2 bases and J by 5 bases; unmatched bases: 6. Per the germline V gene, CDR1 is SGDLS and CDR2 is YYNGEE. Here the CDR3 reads CASSVSGGESHEQYF. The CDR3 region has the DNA TGTGCCAGCAGCGTTAGCGGGGGGGAATCTCACGAGCAGTACTTC.

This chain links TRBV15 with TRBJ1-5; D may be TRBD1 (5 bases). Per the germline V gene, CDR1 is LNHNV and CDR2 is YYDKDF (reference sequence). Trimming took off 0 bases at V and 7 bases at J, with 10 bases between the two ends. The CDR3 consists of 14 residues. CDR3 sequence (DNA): TGTGCCACCAGCAGAGAGCGGGACGGGCAGCCCCAGCATTTT. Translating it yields CATSRERDGQPQHF.